The rows below give T cell receptor beta chains drawn from one sample of a study of T-cell reconstitution after alpha-beta-depleted transplantation in children. TCRdb ran MiXCR on the PCR reads and lists one entry per CDR3 protein. The repertoire consists of under 140,000 distinct CDR3 sequences, with around a tenth occurring once and the leading ten covering 8%. The sample consisted of PBMCs from the stem cell graft donor, taken from the stem cell graft. These TCRs come from a human donor who donated a stem cell graft to a child with acute lymphoblastic leukemia. Each CDR3 is given with its conserved first and last residue. Fields, in order: V gene, J gene, D gene, clone size, CDR3 protein, CDR3 DNA. D genes are given only for firm matches. For some rows the clone size is stated as once, few or many, or as a class when expanded; others skip it.

>TRBV4-1|TRBJ2-3|TRBD2|few
CASSQPGLAGGGGLTDTQYF
TGCGCCAGCAGCCAACCGGGACTAGCGGGAGGGGGGGGTCTCACAGATACGCAGTATTTT
>TRBV3-1|TRBJ1-2|TRBD1|NA
CASSRNRGVLDGYTF
TGTGCCAGCAGCCGTAACAGGGGAGTCTTAGATGGCTACACCTTC
>TRBV19|TRBJ1-5|TRBD1|many
CASSIQGASNQPQHF
TGTGCCAGTAGTATCCAGGGGGCGAGCAATCAGCCCCAGCATTTT
>TRBV7-8|TRBJ1-5|TRBD1|many
CASSFTGGVGNQPQHF
TGTGCCAGCAGCTTTACAGGGGGGGTTGGCAATCAGCCCCAGCATTTT
>TRBV5-1|TRBJ1-6|TRBD1|many
CASSFRQGQDSPLHF
TGCGCCAGCAGCTTCCGACAGGGACAGGATTCACCCCTCCACTTT
>TRBV5-4|TRBJ2-1|NA|few
CASSLEVYNEQFF
TGTGCCAGCAGCTTGGAAGTCTACAATGAGCAGTTCTTC
>TRBV19|TRBJ1-2|TRBD1|many
CASNKGTGGSYTF
TGTGCCAGTAATAAGGGGACAGGGGGGAGCTACACCTTC
>TRBV20-1|TRBJ2-3|TRBD2|many
CSAAGLAAPSTDTQYF
TGCAGTGCCGCGGGACTAGCGGCTCCTAGCACAGATACGCAGTATTTT
>TRBV3-1|TRBJ2-1|TRBD2|many
CASSPKNIAGVGYNEQFF
TGTGCCAGCAGCCCCAAAAATATAGCGGGAGTAGGATACAATGAGCAGTTCTTC
>TRBV7-8|TRBJ1-4|NA|many
CASSLFETNEKLFF
TGTGCCAGCAGCTTATTTGAAACTAATGAAAAACTGTTTTTT
>TRBV18|TRBJ2-5|NA|many
CASSPDLLQGTQYF
TGTGCCAGCTCACCCGACCTCCTACAAGGGACCCAGTACTTC
>TRBV18|TRBJ1-2|NA|many
CASSPVEEGYGYTF
TGTGCCAGCTCACCAGTGGAGGAGGGCTATGGCTACACCTTC
>TRBV28|TRBJ2-1|NA|many
CASVKLGTGRYNEQFF
TGTGCCAGCGTCAAACTGGGTACCGGGAGATACAATGAGCAGTTCTTC
>TRBV5-1|TRBJ2-3|NA|many
CASNPGASLSTDTQYF
TGCGCCAGCAATCCCGGGGCTAGCTTATCCACAGATACGCAGTATTTT
>TRBV29-1|TRBJ2-6|NA|many
CSVVGEPGANVLTF
TGCAGCGTTGTGGGTGAGCCTGGGGCCAACGTCCTGACTTTC
>TRBV12-3/TRBV12-4|TRBJ2-3|NA|many
CASRLNTQYF
TGTGCCAGCAGGCTAAATACGCAGTATTTT
>TRBV5-1|TRBJ2-7|TRBD1|many
CASSLGTGNYEQYF
TGCGCCAGCAGCTTAGGGACAGGGAACTACGAGCAGTACTTC
>TRBV12-3/TRBV12-4|TRBJ1-1|NA|many
CASTTSRGSAFF
TGTGCCAGCACCACATCCCGAGGGTCGGCTTTCTTT
>TRBV3-1|TRBJ2-7|NA|many
CASSQTGQAYEQYF
TGTGCCAGCAGCCAAACTGGCCAGGCCTACGAGCAGTACTTC
>TRBV19|TRBJ1-2|NA|NA
CASSPDTTNYGYTF
TGTGCCAGTAGTCCGGACACCACTAACTATGGCTACACCTTC
>TRBV20-1|TRBJ1-1|NA|many
CSARELGGTEAFF
TGCAGTGCTAGAGAGTTAGGGGGCACTGAAGCTTTCTTT
>TRBV4-2|TRBJ2-7|TRBD2|few
CASSPGPLGTRLYYEQYF
TGTGCCAGCAGCCCCGGCCCCCTCGGGACTAGGCTTTACTACGAGCAGTACTTC
>TRBV4-3|TRBJ2-7|TRBD1|many
CASSHNPTGDSSYEQYF
TGCGCCAGCAGCCACAACCCCACAGGGGATAGCTCCTACGAGCAGTACTTC
>TRBV7-9|TRBJ1-5|NA|many
CASSLDGGLSNQPQHF
TGTGCCAGCAGCTTAGATGGGGGATTGAGCAATCAGCCCCAGCATTTT
>TRBV12-3/TRBV12-4|TRBJ2-1|NA|many
CASSFGPDEQFF
TGTGCCAGCAGTTTTGGACCGGATGAGCAGTTCTTC
>TRBV4-1|TRBJ1-1|NA|many
CASSQDQVPNTEAFF
TGCGCCAGCAGCCAAGATCAGGTACCGAACACTGAAGCTTTCTTT
>TRBV7-6|TRBJ1-1|NA|NA
CASSFGDMNTEAFF
TGTGCCAGCAGCTTTGGGGACATGAACACTGAAGCTTTCTTT
>TRBV12-3/TRBV12-4|TRBJ2-7|NA|NA
CASNKGMGTYEQYF
TGTGCCAGCAATAAGGGGATGGGGACCTACGAGCAGTACTTC
>TRBV29-1|TRBJ2-2|NA|many
CSVVSRNFGELFF
TGCAGCGTTGTTTCCAGGAACTTCGGGGAGCTGTTTTTT